What follows describes a single T cell receptor beta chain. Its antigen is unknown. Trimming removed 0 bases from V and 7 bases from J, with 16 bases in between. Per the germline V gene, CDR1 is LGHNA and CDR2 is YSLEER. The CDR3 has 17 amino acids. This record comes from a study of OX40 agonist ivuxolimab in advanced cancers. Study information: Ivuxolimab is a fully human IgG2 antibody that activates OX40 (CD134). With a range of roughly 20 to 85, age averaged approximately 60 years, and nearly 85% were male. Study observations and caveats: The CD4+ and CD8+ T cells in the blood had expanded clonally by week 6 at 0.1 to 3.0 mg/kg.

The table came from immunoSEQ multiplex PCR; TCRdb's copy has only in-frame clones and leaves some out. The sample holds about 120,000 clones, 75% to 90% seen once. The chain uses TRBV4-3 and TRBJ1-6; D is possibly TRBD1 (6 bases). Sequencing was performed on CD4+ or CD8+ T cells sorted from blood, taken in a trial of the OX40 agonist ivuxolimab. The source of this sequence is an adult with an advanced solid tumor such as melanoma, head and neck, liver or kidney cancer. The CDR3 region has the DNA TGCGCCAGCAGCCAAGATCACAGGGTAAACTTGAATTCACCCCTCCACTTT. Its protein is CASSQDHRVNLNSPLHF.